These 8 T cell receptor beta chains originate from one sample sequenced in a study of blood T cell repertoires in COVID-19. The data were produced by immunoSEQ multiplex PCR, yet TCRdb's version contains in-frame clones alone and is incomplete. The table includes more than 200,000 clones, 85% to 90% detected once. The sequenced sample consisted of peripheral blood. The origin of the receptors is a man at least 80 years old with acute or convalescent COVID-19.

The chain is built from TRBV12-3 or TRBV12-4 and TRBJ2-5; 8 bases agree with TRBD1. The CDR3 length is 13 residues. The junction had 2 bases not matched to a gene; V was cut back by 6 bases and J by 2 bases. The CDR3 DNA reads as TGTGCCAGCAGGGACAGGGCTCAAGAGACCCAGTACTTC. It yields the protein CASRDRAQETQYF.

This clone was detected only once. This chain links TRBV14 with TRBJ2-6, with 9 nucleotides matching TRBD1. V shed 4 bases, J shed 8 bases, and the junction held 3 bases outside the gene matches. Germline CDR1 reads SGHDN; CDR2 reads FVKESK. The length of the CDR3 is 14 residues. The CDR3 bases are TGTGCCAGCAGCCGGGACAGGGTGACCAACGTCCTGACTTTC. Protein product: CASSRDRVTNVLTF.

The chain combines TRBV6-5 with TRBJ2-1; D is perhaps TRBD2 (6 bases). This CDR3 has 14 residues. V was trimmed by 8 bases and J by 7 bases, leaving 18 bases between them. Per germline, CDR1 MNHEY and CDR2 SVGAGI. The CDR3 nucleotides are TGTGCCAGCTCCCCTAGCGCCTCCGGGAATGAGCAGTTCTTC. This codes for CASSPSASGNEQFF.

This chain links TRBV9 with TRBJ2-1; D gene uncertain. The germline V gene has CDR1 SGDLS and CDR2 YYNGEE. This CDR3 spans 13 amino acids. Trimming cost V 8 bases and J 5 bases, with 14 bases left between them. DNA for the CDR3: TGTGCCAGTAGGAACAGTAACCACAATGAGCAGTTCTTC. This translates into CASRNSNHNEQFF. The whole variable domain, filled in from reference TRBV9 and TRBJ2-1, reads DSGVTQTPKHLITATGQRVTLRCSPRSGDLSVYWYQQSLDQGLQFLIQYYNGEERAKGNILERFSAQQFPDLHSELNLSSLELGDSALYFCASRNSNHNEQFFGPGTRLTVL.

This rearrangement joins TRBV4-1 to TRBJ1-2, with TRBD1 matching 11 bases. CDR1 and CDR2 (germline): MGHRA, YSYEKL. The CDR3 contains 19 residues. Trimming cost V 0 bases and J 4 bases; bases outside gene matches: 13. Here the CDR3 reads CASSQDLGGTGGLVYGYTF. The CDR3 bases are TGCGCCAGCAGCCAAGACCTCGGAGGGACAGGGGGACTGGTCTATGGCTACACCTTC.

This clone appeared once. The gene calls are TRBV29-1 and TRBJ1-2, with D maybe TRBD1 (5 bases). The CDR3 length is 11 residues. Trimming left V 6 bases short and J 5 bases short, with 10 bases between. Germline V gene data show CDR1 as SQVTM and CDR2 as ANQGSEA. CDR3 nucleotides: TGCAGCGTGCTGACAGCGTATGGCTACACCTTC. This gives the protein CSVLTAYGYTF. The full variable domain, with the rest looked up from reference TRBV29-1 and TRBJ1-2, is SAVISQKPSRDICQRGTSLTIQCQVDSQVTMMFWYRQQPGQSLTLIATANQGSEATYESGFVIDKFPISRPNLTFSTLTVSNMSPEDSSIYLCSVLTAYGYTFGSGTRLTVV.

This sequence joins TRBV7-8 and TRBJ2-7; 12 nucleotides line up with TRBD2. This CDR3 has 18 residues. From germline, CDR1 is SGHVS and CDR2 FQNEAQ. With 5 bases clipped from V and 2 bases from J, the junction kept 13 bases outside the gene matches. CDR3 residues: CASSPRDRGLAGAYEQYF. The CDR3, as DNA: TGTGCCAGCAGCCCCCGCGACAGGGGACTAGCGGGTGCCTACGAGCAGTACTTC.

The chain employs TRBV7-9 and TRBJ1-2; 10 positions match TRBD1. Germline V gene sequence: CDR1 SEHNR, CDR2 FQNEAQ (reference sequence). The CDR3 loop spans 16 amino acids. The ends lost 5 bases at V and 3 bases at J; junction bases unmatched: 9. The CDR3 DNA is TGTGCCAGCAGCAAAGGGACAGGGGAGGGCGACTATGGCTACACCTTC. Translated: CASSKGTGEGDYGYTF.